This TCR beta chain was identified in a study of immune characterization of retroperitoneal liposarcoma. Germline CDR1 reads MRHNA; CDR2 reads SNTAGT. The CDR3 consists of 15 residues. J gave up 5 bases and V 4 bases, and 7 bases lay outside the gene matches. TCRdb itself ran the PCR reads through MiXCR, one entry per CDR3 protein. The sample includes fewer than 25,000 distinct CDR3 sequences, 35% to 40% of them seen just once. This clonotype occurred many times. The source is a male donor with retroperitoneal liposarcoma. Material for sequencing was blood. The rearrangement joins TRBV6-4 to TRBJ2-3; the match to TRBD2 covers 9 bases. CDR3 loop: CASSAREGSIDTQYF. The DNA for the CDR3 is TGTGCCAGCAGTGCGCGGGAGGGCTCAATAGATACGCAGTATTTT.